This passage covers 8 T cell receptor beta chains from one sample sequenced in a study of vaccination and CD4 T cells after COVID-19. Documented treatment: approximately 10-day PBMC culture with coronavirus spike peptide pools or control peptides (ViraFEST assay). For these receptors, no antigen is known. The assay that was used to sequence DNA from cultured CD4+ T cells was the Oncomine TCR Beta short-read assay. MiXCR was run by TCRdb on the PCR reads, yielding one entry per CDR3 protein. The data contain about 20,000 distinct CDR3 sequences, 43% of them singletons. The sample comprised CD4+ T cells from blood, cultured in vitro. Receptors originate from a human donor who had recovered from COVID-19.

This sequence joins TRBV12-3 or TRBV12-4 and TRBJ2-5; TRBD2 aligns across 14 bases. The CDR3 runs to 16 residues. The V gene end was trimmed by 4 bases and the J gene end by 5 bases; junction bases not matched to a gene: 6. The CDR3 spells CASSSGLAGESETQYF. The CDR3, as DNA: TGTGCCAGCAGTTCGGGACTAGCGGGAGAGAGTGAGACCCAGTACTTC.

The chain has TRBV7-6 and TRBJ2-1, with 9 bases that match TRBD1. The V gene end was trimmed by 5 bases and the J gene end by 2 bases; junction bases not matched to a gene: 10. CDR1 and CDR2 from the germline V gene are SGHVS and FNYEAQ. This CDR3 contains 17 residues. As DNA, the CDR3 is TGTGCCAGCAGCCCCCGACCGGGACAGGGTACCTACAATGAGCAGTTCTTC. Translating gives CASSPRPGQGTYNEQFF. Together with reference TRBV7-6 and TRBJ2-1, the CDR3 gives the full variable domain: GAGVSQSPRYKVTKRGQDVALRCDPISGHVSLYWYRQALGQGPEFLTYFNYEAQQDKSGLPNDRFSAERPEGSISTLTIQRTEQRDSAMYRCASSPRPGQGTYNEQFFGPGTRLTVL.

This clonotype was recorded only once. This chain connects TRBV30 to TRBJ2-6; the D gene is possibly TRBD1 (6 bases). Trimming removed 0 bases at V and 4 bases at J, with 16 bases between. The CDR3 runs 17 residues. Germline loops: CDR1 GTSNPN, CDR2 SVGIG (reference sequence). CDR3 protein: CAWSVLTPRGGANVLTF. The CDR3 coding sequence is TGTGCCTGGAGTGTACTCACCCCAAGGGGGGGGGCCAACGTCCTGACTTTC.

The genes are TRBV14 and TRBJ2-3, with 13 bases lining up with TRBD2. The CDR3 is 19 residues long. Germline loops: CDR1 SGHDN, CDR2 FVKESK. Trimming cost V 4 bases and J 2 bases; bases outside gene matches: 12. The CDR3 region is CASSPRLAGGSLSTDTQYF. The CDR3 DNA reads TGTGCCAGCAGCCCCAGACTAGCGGGAGGAAGTCTCTCCACAGATACGCAGTATTTT.

This rearrangement joins TRBV11-2 to TRBJ2-1; D gene ambiguous. V gave up 1 base and J gave up 4 bases, with 14 bases separating them. Germline-derived CDR1 and CDR2 are SGHAT and FQNNGV. The CDR3 covers 16 residues. The CDR3 bases are TGTGCCAGCAGCTTAGGGCCAGGTCTAGGGTACAATGAGCAGTTCTTC. Encoded protein: CASSLGPGLGYNEQFF.

The rearrangement links TRBV2 to TRBJ2-7; tentatively, D is TRBD1 or TRBD2 (6 bases each). The CDR3 extends over 15 amino acids. Germline assignment: CDR1 SNHLY and CDR2 FYNNEI. Trimming left V 7 bases short and J 3 bases short, with 19 bases between. The CDR3 sequence: CASTPLGGYLYEQYF. The CDR3 coding sequence is TGTGCCAGCACTCCCCTGGGGGGCTACCTCTACGAGCAGTACTTC. Variable domain in full (rest from reference TRBV2 and TRBJ2-7): EPEVTQTPSHQVTQMGQEVILRCVPISNHLYFYWYRQILGQKVEFLVSFYNNEISEKSEIFDDQFSVERPDGSNFTLKIRSTKLEDSAMYFCASTPLGGYLYEQYFGPGTRLTVT.

The CDR3 here is CASRPSQVFNSPLHF. The CDR3 nucleotides are TGTGCCAGCAGACCCTCCCAAGTTTTCAATTCACCCCTCCACTTT. The chain combines TRBV28 with TRBJ1-6, with no clear D. The CDR3 length is 15 residues. V dropped 6 bases and J dropped 7 bases, with 16 bases sitting between them. Germline values: CDR1 MDHEN, CDR2 SYDVKM.

In this sample, this clonotype turned up a few times. The V call is TRBV2, the J call TRBJ2-3; D gene unclear. The V gene lost 5 bases and the J gene lost 2 bases, with 11 bases spanning the gap. The CDR3 has 14 residues. From germline, CDR1 is SNHLY and CDR2 FYNNEI. CDR3 DNA sequence: TGTGCCAGCAGTCGAGCTGGGTCCACAGATACGCAGTATTTT. Translating it yields CASSRAGSTDTQYF.